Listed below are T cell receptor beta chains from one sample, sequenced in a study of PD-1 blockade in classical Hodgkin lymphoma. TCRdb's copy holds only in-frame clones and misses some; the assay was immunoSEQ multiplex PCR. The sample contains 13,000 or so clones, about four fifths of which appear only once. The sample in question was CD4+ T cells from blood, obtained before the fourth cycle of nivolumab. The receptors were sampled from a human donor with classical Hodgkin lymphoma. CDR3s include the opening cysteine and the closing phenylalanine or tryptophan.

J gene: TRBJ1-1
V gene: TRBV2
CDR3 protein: CACRRTANTEAFF

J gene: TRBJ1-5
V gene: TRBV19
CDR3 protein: CASKPTGLNQPQHF

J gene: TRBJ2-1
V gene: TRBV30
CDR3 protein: CAWNIGPYNEQFF

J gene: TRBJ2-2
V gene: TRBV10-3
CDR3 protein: CAISEVREVGELFF

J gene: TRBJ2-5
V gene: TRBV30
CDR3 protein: CAWSVPVRGPETQYF

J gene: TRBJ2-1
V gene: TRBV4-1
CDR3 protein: CASSQGKAGVGSSYNEQFF

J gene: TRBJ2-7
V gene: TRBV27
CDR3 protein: CASSFPGSFQQYF

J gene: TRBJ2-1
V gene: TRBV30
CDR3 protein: CAWSRSSKRVYNEQFF

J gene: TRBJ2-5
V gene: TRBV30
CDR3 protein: CAWSGETQYF

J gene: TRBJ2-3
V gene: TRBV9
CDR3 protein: CASSITSGNAVDTQYF

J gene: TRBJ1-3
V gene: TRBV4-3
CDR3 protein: CASSQAVGLGRGSGNTIYF

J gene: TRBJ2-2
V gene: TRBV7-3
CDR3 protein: CASSFRNDGGELFF

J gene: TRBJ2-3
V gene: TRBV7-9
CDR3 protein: CASSPGLALSTDTQYF

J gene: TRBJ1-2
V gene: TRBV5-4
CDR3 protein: CASSLRQIYGYTF

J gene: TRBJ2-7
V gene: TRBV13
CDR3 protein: CASSLGTVGGKAYEQYF

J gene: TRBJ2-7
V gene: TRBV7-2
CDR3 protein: CASSSAFRDRAYEQYF

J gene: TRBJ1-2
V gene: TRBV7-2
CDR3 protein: CASSPPGTGAVVYTF

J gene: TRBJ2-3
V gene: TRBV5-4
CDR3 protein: CASSPEASVGDTQYF

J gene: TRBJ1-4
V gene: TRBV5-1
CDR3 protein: CASSPTGPLGEKLFF

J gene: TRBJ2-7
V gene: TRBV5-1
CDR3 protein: CASSQTGGEYEQYF

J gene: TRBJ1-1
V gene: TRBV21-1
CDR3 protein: CASSKEAGELGTEAFF

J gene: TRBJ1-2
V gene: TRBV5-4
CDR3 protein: CASSSEGVTGHGYTF

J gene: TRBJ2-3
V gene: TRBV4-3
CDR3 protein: CASSQDRNTDTQYF

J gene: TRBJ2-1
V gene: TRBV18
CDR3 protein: CASSLRTSGGAGEQFF

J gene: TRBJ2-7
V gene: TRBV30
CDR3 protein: CAWRSRDRVFRGRYEQYF

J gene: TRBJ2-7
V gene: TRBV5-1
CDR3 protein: CASSQAEIAGGFEQYF

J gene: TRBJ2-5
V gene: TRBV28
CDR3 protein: CASSLSVETQYF

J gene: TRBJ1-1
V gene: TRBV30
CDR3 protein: CAWRTQNTEAFF

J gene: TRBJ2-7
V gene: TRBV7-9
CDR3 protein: CASSNQQGKGYEQYF

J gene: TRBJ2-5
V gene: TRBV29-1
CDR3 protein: CSVEETQYF

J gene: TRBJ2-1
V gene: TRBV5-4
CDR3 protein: CASSLFDNEQFF

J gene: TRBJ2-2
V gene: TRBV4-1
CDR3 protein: CASSRPDSPAQVKTGELFF

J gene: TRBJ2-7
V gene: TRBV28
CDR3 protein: CASSLGLAGGLSYEQYF

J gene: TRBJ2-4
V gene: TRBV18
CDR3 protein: CASSPEQPLAKNIQYF

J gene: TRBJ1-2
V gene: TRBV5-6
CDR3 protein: CASSFVGRGNYGYTF

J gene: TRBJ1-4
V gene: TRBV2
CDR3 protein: CASSETGSSNEKLFF

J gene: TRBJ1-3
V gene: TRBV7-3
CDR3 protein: CASSPGGGNTIYF

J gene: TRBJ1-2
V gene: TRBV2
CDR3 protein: CASKFPGGKSIYGYTF

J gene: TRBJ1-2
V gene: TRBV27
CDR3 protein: CASSLSSTGYGYTF

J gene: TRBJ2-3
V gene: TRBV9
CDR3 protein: CASSVATGTQGTDTQYF